These T cell receptor beta chains were read from a single sample in a study of T cells expressing NK-cell markers. TCRdb reprocessed the 5' RACE reads; each CDR3 protein has one entry and no DNA is given. The sample holds over 100,000 distinct CDR3 sequences. The sequencing input was blood T cells: a sorted CD56 or NKG2C T cell subset, CD4+ or CD8+ T cells, or bulk PBMC T cells (not recorded which). These receptors came from a woman between 18 and 69 years old in good health. Each CDR3 is given with its conserved first and last residue.

cdr3_aa	v_call	j_call
CASSYKYQETQYF	TRBV6-2/TRBV6-3	TRBJ2-5
CASSPTRGEQYF	TRBV27	TRBJ2-7
CSVEDSRAEQFF	TRBV29-1	TRBJ2-1
CASSVATGAGAQETQYF	TRBV28	TRBJ2-5
CASSSPLSGASYNEQFF	TRBV6-2/TRBV6-3	TRBJ2-1
CASSHPSSVEQFF	TRBV3-1	TRBJ2-1
CASSANIGGETQYF	TRBV28	TRBJ2-5
CASSVGPLSYEQYF	TRBV9	TRBJ2-7
CASSFEQNNNEQFF	TRBV28	TRBJ2-1
CASSRGVAGANEQFF	TRBV4-3	TRBJ2-1
CASSPPGRSSQPQHF	TRBV12-3/TRBV12-4	TRBJ1-5
CASSVDGAAPYNEQFF	TRBV9	TRBJ2-1
CSARSWLAGSTPPDTQYF	TRBV20-1	TRBJ2-3
CASTEGGNTIYF	TRBV12-3/TRBV12-4	TRBJ1-3
CASSAWGTSGEETQYF	TRBV28	TRBJ2-5
CASTPSTVLSTDTQYF	TRBV19	TRBJ2-3
CASSQEGAAGAYNEQFF	TRBV4-1	TRBJ2-1
CSVPQWSGRNTGELFF	TRBV29-1	TRBJ2-2
CASSQQGTGELFF	TRBV4-1	TRBJ2-2
CASSLSFGPITDTQYF	TRBV4-3	TRBJ2-3
CASSTGQSVEAFF	TRBV7-9	TRBJ1-1
CASRGTGPPYSNQPQHF	TRBV19	TRBJ1-5
CASGENQETQYF	TRBV13	TRBJ2-5
CASSLGLESQPQHF	TRBV28	TRBJ1-5
CARGQGTQETQYF	TRBV9	TRBJ2-5
CASSIAGTITNEQFF	TRBV7-6	TRBJ2-1
CASSLLFPSAGYEQYF	TRBV7-2	TRBJ2-7
CASSLVYYQFF	TRBV7-2	TRBJ2-1
CAISELGEVEQYF	TRBV10-3	TRBJ2-7
CATSDGDRYNEQFF	TRBV24-1	TRBJ2-1
CASSRGLAGGEQFF	TRBV13	TRBJ2-1
CASSQEGDGPNQPQHF	TRBV4-2	TRBJ1-5
CASSPQSTDTQYF	TRBV7-3	TRBJ2-3
CASSDGGAFIAYEQFF	TRBV2	TRBJ2-1
CASRPLGATDSYNEQFF	TRBV9	TRBJ2-1
CASSPYAGENYGYTF	TRBV12-3/TRBV12-4	TRBJ1-2
CASSPTGTEAFF	TRBV9	TRBJ1-1
CASNPGFMNTEAFF	TRBV12-3/TRBV12-4	TRBJ1-1
CASLPGGTYEQYF	TRBV5-6	TRBJ2-7
CSAPPYGTGNTEAFF	TRBV20-1	TRBJ1-1
CASSNPDRAAEQFF	TRBV14	TRBJ2-1
CASSTAPNYEQYF	TRBV19	TRBJ2-7
CSAIPGEQGNEQFF	TRBV20-1	TRBJ2-1
CASSFGGLHTGGLFF	TRBV11-2	TRBJ2-2
CASSLATAGTNNEQFF	TRBV5-1	TRBJ2-1
CASSLGRSGSLQETQYF	TRBV7-2	TRBJ2-5
CATAGGLDTEAFF	TRBV19	TRBJ1-1
CASSVEGYVGEKLFF	TRBV9	TRBJ1-4
CSAMTGIVYNEQFF	TRBV20-1	TRBJ2-1
CASSFRSDTQYF	TRBV12-3/TRBV12-4	TRBJ2-3
CASSASDLYEQYF	TRBV7-6	TRBJ2-7